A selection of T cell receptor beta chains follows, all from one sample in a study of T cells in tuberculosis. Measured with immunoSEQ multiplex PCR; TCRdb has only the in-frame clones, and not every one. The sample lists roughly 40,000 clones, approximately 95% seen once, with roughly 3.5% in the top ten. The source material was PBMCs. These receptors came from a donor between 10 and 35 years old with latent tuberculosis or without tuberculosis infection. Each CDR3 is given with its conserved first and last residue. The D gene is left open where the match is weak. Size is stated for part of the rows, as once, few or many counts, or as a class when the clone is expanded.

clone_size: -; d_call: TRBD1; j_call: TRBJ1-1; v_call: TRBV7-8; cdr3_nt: TGTGCCAGCAGCCGAACGGGGACAGAAAACACTGAAGCTTTCTTT; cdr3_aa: CASSRTGTENTEAFF
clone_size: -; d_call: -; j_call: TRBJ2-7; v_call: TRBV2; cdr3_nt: TGTGCCAGCAGTGGTCTGCTGAGTTATGACCGGAGCTCCTACGAGCAGTACTTC; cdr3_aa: CASSGLLSYDRSSYEQYF
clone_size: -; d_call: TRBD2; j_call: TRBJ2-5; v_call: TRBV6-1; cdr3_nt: TGTGCCAGCAGTGTACTGCCGGGACTAGCGGGGGGATCGGAGACCCAGTACTTC; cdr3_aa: CASSVLPGLAGGSETQYF
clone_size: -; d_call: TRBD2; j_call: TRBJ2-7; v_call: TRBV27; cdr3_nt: TGTGCCAGCAGTTTAGCGGCTAGCGGGGGTGCGGAGCAGTACTTC; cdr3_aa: CASSLAASGGAEQYF
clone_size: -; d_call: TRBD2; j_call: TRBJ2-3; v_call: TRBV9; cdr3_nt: TGTGCCAGCAGCGTAGAGGGCGGGGAGGGGGATACGCAGTATTTT; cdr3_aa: CASSVEGGEGDTQYF
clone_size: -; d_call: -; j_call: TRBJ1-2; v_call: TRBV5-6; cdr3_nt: TGTGCCAGCAGCTTGAGCCAGGGCGGTGGCTACACCTTC; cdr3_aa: CASSLSQGGGYTF
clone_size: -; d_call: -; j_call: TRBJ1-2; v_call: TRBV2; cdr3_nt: TGTGCCAGCAGCCTTCCGACATGGTCTAACTATGGCTACACCTTC; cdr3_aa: CASSLPTWSNYGYTF
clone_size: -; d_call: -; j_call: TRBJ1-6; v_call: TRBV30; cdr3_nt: TGTGCCTGGGCCCCCGGGGGGCCCCTCCACTTT; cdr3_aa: CAWAPGGPLHF
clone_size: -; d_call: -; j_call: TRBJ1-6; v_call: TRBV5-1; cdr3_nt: TGCGCCAGCAGCCGGAATCGCAGGGGCCGCGGAAATAATTCACCCCTCCACTTT; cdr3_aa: CASSRNRRGRGNNSPLHF
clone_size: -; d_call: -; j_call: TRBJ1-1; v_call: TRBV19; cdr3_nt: TGTGCCAGTAGTATAAGCAGGGGCAACACTGAAGCTTTCTTT; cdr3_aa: CASSISRGNTEAFF
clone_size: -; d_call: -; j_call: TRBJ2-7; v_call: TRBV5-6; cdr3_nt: TGTGCCAGCAGCTTGGGCAGGGGTAGGGCCTACGAGCAGTACTTC; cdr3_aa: CASSLGRGRAYEQYF
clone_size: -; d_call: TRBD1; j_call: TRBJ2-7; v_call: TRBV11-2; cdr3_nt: TGTGCCAGCAGAACTTATTCCGGGACAGGGTCGTCTAGCAGCGAGCAGTACTTC; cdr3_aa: CASRTYSGTGSSSSEQYF
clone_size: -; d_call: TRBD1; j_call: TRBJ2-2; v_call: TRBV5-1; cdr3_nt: TGCGCCAGCAGCCCGGACAGGGGGGGGCCCGGGGAGCTGTTTTTT; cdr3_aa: CASSPDRGGPGELFF
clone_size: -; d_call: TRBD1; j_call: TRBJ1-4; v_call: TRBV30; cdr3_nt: TGTGCCTGGAGTGTAGGGACAGCTAATGAAAAACTGTTTTTT; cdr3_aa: CAWSVGTANEKLFF
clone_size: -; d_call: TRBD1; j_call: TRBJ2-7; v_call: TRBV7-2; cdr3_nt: TGTGCCAGCAGCTCAATTACGGGACAGGGTTACGAGCAGTACTTC; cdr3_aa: CASSSITGQGYEQYF
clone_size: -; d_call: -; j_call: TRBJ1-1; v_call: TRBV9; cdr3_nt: TGTGCCAGCAGCGCGGGTTTAAACACTGAAGCTTTCTTT; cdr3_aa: CASSAGLNTEAFF
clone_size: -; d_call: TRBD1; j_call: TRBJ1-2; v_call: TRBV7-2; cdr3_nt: TGTGCCAGCAGCCCGAGAGCGGGACAGGGGAACTATGGCTACACCTTC; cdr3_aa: CASSPRAGQGNYGYTF
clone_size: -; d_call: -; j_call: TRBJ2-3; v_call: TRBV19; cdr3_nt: TGTGCCAGTAGTATAGAACGGGGGGCCAGGACAGATACGCAGTATTTT; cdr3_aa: CASSIERGARTDTQYF
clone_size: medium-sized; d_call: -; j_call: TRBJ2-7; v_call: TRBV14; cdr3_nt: TGTGCCAGCAGCCATGCCGTCGGGGATCAGTACTTC; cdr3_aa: CASSHAVGDQYF
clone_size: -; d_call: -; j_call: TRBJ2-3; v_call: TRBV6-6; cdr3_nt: TGTGCCAGCATGCACTCAGGTACAGATACGCAGTATTTT; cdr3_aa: CASMHSGTDTQYF
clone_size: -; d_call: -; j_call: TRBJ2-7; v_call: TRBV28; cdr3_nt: TGTGCCAGCAGCATTGAGGTGCGACCCCCGAACTTC; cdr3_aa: CASSIEVRPPNF
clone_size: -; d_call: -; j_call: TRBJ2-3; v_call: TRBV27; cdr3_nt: TGTGCCAGCAGTTTCGGGGGTCGCACAGATACGCAGTATTTT; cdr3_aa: CASSFGGRTDTQYF
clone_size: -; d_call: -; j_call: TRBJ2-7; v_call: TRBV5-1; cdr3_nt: TGCGCCAGCCGACTCCTTCAGGGTTCCTACGAGCAGTACTTC; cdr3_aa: CASRLLQGSYEQYF
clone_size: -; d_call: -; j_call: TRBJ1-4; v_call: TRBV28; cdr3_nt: TGTGCCAGCAGATTGGGAAGGGAGGAAAAACTGTTTTTT; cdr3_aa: CASRLGREEKLFF
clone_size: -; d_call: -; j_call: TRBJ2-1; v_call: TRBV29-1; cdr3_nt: TGCAGCGTTGATACTACGGGGATGAAGAATGAGCAGTTCTTC; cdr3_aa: CSVDTTGMKNEQFF
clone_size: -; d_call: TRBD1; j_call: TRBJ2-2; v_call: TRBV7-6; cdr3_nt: TGTGCCAGCAGCTCGGGACAGCCGAACACCGGGGAGCTGTTTTTT; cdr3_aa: CASSSGQPNTGELFF
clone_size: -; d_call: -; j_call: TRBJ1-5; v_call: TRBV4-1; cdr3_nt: TGCGCCAGCAGCCAAGGGGAGGGGAGGAGGCAGCCCCAGCATTTT; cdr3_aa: CASSQGEGRRQPQHF
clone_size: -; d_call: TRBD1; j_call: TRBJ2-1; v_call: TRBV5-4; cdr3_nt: TGTGCCAGCAGCTTGACAGGGGGCCCGGTCAATGAGCAGTTCTTC; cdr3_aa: CASSLTGGPVNEQFF
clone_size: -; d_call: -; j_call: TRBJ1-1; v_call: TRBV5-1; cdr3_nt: TGCGCCAGCAGCCGGACAGAGACCAACACTGAAGCTTTCTTT; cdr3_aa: CASSRTETNTEAFF
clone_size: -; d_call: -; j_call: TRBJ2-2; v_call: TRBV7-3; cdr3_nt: TGTGCCAGCAGCTTAAGAGGAGGGGGCTCTACCGGGGAGCTGTTTTTT; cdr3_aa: CASSLRGGGSTGELFF
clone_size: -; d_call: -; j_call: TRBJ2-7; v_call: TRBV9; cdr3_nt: TGTGCCAGCAGCGTAGTATTCGGGAAAACCTACGAGCAGTACTTC; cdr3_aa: CASSVVFGKTYEQYF
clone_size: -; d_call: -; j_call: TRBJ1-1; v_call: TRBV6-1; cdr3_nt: TGTGCCAGCATGGAGAGCACTGAAGCTTTCTTT; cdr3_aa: CASMESTEAFF
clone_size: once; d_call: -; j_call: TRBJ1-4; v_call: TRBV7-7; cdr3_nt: TGTGCTAGCAGCCCATCCCGTGGCGAAAAACTGTTTTTT; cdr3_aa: CASSPSRGEKLFF
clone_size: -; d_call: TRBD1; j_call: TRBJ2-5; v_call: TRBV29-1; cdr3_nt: TGCAGCGTAAGGACAGGGGGCGGGCAAGAGACCCAGTACTTC; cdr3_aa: CSVRTGGGQETQYF
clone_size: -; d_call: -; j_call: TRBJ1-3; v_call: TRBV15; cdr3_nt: TGTGCCACGCAGACAGGAAATGGTGGAAACACCATATATTTT; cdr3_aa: CATQTGNGGNTIYF
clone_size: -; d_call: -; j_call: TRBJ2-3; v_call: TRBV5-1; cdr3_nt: TGCGCCAGCAGCTTCCTCCTGGGAGGCGCAGATACGCAGTATTTT; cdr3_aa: CASSFLLGGADTQYF
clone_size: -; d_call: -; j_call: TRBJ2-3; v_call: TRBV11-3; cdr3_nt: TGTGCCAGCAGTCCTTTGGGCTCGACAGATACGCAGTATTTT; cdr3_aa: CASSPLGSTDTQYF
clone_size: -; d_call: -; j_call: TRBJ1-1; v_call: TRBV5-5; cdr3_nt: TGTGCCAGCAGCTGGGAGATGAACACTGAAGCTTTCTTT; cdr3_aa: CASSWEMNTEAFF
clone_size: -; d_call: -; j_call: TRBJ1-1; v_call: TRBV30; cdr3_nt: TGTGCCTGGAGTATAACAGGGCGGAGACTGGAAGCTTTCTTT; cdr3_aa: CAWSITGRRLEAFF
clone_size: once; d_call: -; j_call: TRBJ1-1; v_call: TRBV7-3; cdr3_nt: TGTGCCAGCAGCGCGTCCGGGACAAAGAACACTGAAGCTTTCTTT; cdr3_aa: CASSASGTKNTEAFF
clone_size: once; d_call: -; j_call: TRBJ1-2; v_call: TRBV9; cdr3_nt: TGTGCCAGCAGCGCTCCGCCGGGGAGGAACTATGGCTACACCTTC; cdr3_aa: CASSAPPGRNYGYTF
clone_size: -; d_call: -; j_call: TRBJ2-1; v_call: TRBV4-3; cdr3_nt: TGCGCCAGCAGCCAAGAGACTACGGCAGTCTACTACAATGAGCAGTTCTTC; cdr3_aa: CASSQETTAVYYNEQFF
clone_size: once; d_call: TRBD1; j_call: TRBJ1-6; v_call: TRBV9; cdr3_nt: TGTGCCAGCAGCGGGACAGGGAGCTCCTATAATTCACCCCTCCACTTT; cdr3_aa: CASSGTGSSYNSPLHF
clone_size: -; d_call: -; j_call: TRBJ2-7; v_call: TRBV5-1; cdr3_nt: TGCGCCAGCAGCTTGAGCGCAGGGATCTCCTACGAGCAGTACTTC; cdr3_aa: CASSLSAGISYEQYF
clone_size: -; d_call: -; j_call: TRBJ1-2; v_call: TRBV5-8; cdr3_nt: TGTGCCAGCAGCAGAACAGGGTTAGCCGGTGGCTACACCTTC; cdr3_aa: CASSRTGLAGGYTF
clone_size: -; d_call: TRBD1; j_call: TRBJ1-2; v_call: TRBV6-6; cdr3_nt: TGTGCCACCTGGACAGGGGGACGTGGCTACACCTTC; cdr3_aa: CATWTGGRGYTF
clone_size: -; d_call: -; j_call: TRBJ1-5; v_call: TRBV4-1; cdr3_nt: TGCGCCAGCAGCCAAGGGGAGGGGAATCAGCCCCAGCATTTT; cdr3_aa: CASSQGEGNQPQHF
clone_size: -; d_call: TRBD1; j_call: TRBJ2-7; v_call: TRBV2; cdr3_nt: TGTGCCAGCAGGGGGGGACAGGGGACCTACGAGCAGTACTTC; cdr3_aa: CASRGGQGTYEQYF
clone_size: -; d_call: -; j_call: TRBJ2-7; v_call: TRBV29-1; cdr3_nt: TGCAGCGTGGCTCCCGAGGGCGAGCAGTACTTC; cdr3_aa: CSVAPEGEQYF
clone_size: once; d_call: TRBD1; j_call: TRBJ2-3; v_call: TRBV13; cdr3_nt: TGTGCCAGCAGCTCTACAGGGGGCGGCACAGATACGCAGTATTTT; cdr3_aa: CASSSTGGGTDTQYF
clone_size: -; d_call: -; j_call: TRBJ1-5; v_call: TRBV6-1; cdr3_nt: TGTGCCAGCAGTGAAAGAGACAATCAGCCCCAGCATTTT; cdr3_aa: CASSERDNQPQHF
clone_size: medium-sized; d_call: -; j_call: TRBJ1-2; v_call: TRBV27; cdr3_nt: TGTGCCAGCAGCCGAAGAACTGACTGGGGCCTCAACTATGGCTACACCTTC; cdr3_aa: CASSRRTDWGLNYGYTF
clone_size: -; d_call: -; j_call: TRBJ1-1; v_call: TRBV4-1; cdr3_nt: TGCGCCAGCAGCCTTCGGAGGGATCAGGCTGAAGCTTTCTTT; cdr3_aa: CASSLRRDQAEAFF
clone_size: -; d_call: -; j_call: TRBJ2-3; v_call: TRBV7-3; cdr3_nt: TGTGCCAGCAGCTTAATGGGCAGGCGTAGCACAGATACGCAGTATTTT; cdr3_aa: CASSLMGRRSTDTQYF
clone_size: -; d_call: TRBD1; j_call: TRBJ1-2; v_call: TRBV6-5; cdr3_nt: TGTGCCAGCAGTTACTCATTAAACAGGGGGTCCGGCTACACCTTC; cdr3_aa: CASSYSLNRGSGYTF
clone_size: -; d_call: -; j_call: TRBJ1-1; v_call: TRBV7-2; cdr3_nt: TGTGCCAGCAGCACGACAGTGGGGCACACTGAAGCTTTCTTT; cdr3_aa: CASSTTVGHTEAFF
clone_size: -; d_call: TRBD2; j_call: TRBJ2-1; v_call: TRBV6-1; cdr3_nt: TGTGCCAGCACCCAATACGGCGGGGGTCGGAATGAGCAGTTCTTC; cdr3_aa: CASTQYGGGRNEQFF